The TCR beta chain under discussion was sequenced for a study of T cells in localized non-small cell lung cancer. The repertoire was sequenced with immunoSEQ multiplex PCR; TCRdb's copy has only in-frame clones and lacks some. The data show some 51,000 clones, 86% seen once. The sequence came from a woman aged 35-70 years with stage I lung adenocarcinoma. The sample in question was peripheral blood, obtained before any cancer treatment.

In DNA form, the CDR3 reads TGCGCCAGCAGCTGGGGACAGGTTGCAACTAATGAAAAACTGTTTTTT. It encodes CASSWGQVATNEKLFF. The rearrangement links TRBV5-1 to TRBJ1-4; the match to TRBD1 covers 8 bases. This CDR3 has 16 residues. The V gene's germline CDR1 is SGHRS and CDR2 YFSETQ. V dropped 3 bases and J dropped 0; count of bases not matched to a gene: 4.